These 10 T cell receptor beta chains were sequenced from one sample in a study of shared clonotypes between healthy human individuals. Assay used: immunoSEQ multiplex PCR; TCRdb lists only in-frame clones, some missing. The sample holds over a million clones; 75% to 80% are singletons and the top ten take 0.4% to 0.55%. Sample: memory CD4+ T cells from PBMCs. The subset denotes: CD45RA-negative fraction. The receptors here all came from a man aged 18-30 years in good health. Some clones in this sample may be carry-over from other donors' samples.

The V gene is TRBV14, the J gene TRBJ2-2, with no clear D. The V gene lost 4 bases and the J gene lost 3 bases, with 9 bases spanning the gap. The CDR3 covers 14 residues. The V gene's germline CDR1 is SGHDN and CDR2 FVKESK. CDR3 protein: CASSRSRDTGELFF. The CDR3 coding sequence is TGTGCCAGCAGCCGGTCCCGGGACACCGGGGAGCTGTTTTTT.

The chain employs TRBV7-3 and TRBJ1-1; 9 nucleotides align to TRBD1. Looked up from germline, CDR1 is SGHTA and CDR2 is FQGTGA. This CDR3 is built from 15 residues. V shed 5 bases, J shed 4 bases, and the junction held 8 bases outside the gene matches. As DNA, the CDR3 is TGTGCCAGCAGCCCCGACCGGGACAGGGCCACTGAAGCTTTCTTT. This sequence encodes CASSPDRDRATEAFF.

In this sample, this clone turned up once. The CDR3 loop reads CASSPTGSGSLGEQYF. In DNA, the CDR3 is TGTGCCAGCAGCCCCACCGGGAGCGGGAGTTTGGGAGAGCAGTACTTC. The gene calls are TRBV6-6 and TRBJ2-7, with 8 bases aligning to TRBD2. Per germline, CDR1 MNHNY and CDR2 SVGAGI (reference sequence). This CDR3 spans 16 amino acids. With 6 bases clipped from V and 7 bases from J, the junction kept 17 bases outside the gene matches.

This chain uses TRBV6-5 with TRBJ2-3; maybe TRBD1 (6 bases). CDR3 length: 14 residues. Germline V gene sequence: CDR1 MNHEY, CDR2 SVGAGI. V lost 5 bases, J lost 2 bases, and 11 bases lay in between. The CDR3 here is CASSLDRNTDTQYF. The CDR3 DNA follows: TGTGCCAGCAGTCTCGACAGGAACACAGATACGCAGTATTTT.

Of note for this clone: A much bigger clone sits one base away, suggesting this may be a read error. V gene TRBV2 combines with J gene TRBJ2-6, with D perhaps being TRBD1 or TRBD2 (5 bases each). The CDR3 covers 15 residues. Per germline, CDR1 SNHLY and CDR2 FYNNEI. DNA of the CDR3: TGTGCCAGCAGTGAATGGGGGTCTGGGGTCAACGTCCTGACTTTC. Translation: CASSEWGSGVNVLTF. The full variable domain, its missing parts supplied by reference TRBV2 and TRBJ2-6, is EPEVTQTPSHQVTQMGQEVILRCVPISNHLYFYWYRQILGQKVEFLVSFYNNEISEKSEIFDDQFSVERPDGSNFTLKIRSTKLEDSAMYFCASSEWGSGVNVLTFGAGSRLTVL.

The chain employs TRBV2 and TRBJ2-5; the D gene is possibly TRBD1 (5 bases). CDR3 length: 15 residues. Trimming removed 3 bases from V and 5 bases from J, with 16 bases in between. Germline CDR1 and CDR2: SNHLY and FYNNEI. CDR3 DNA sequence: TGTGCCAGCAGTGATGGGGCAGGGTCGGGTGAGACCCAGTACTTC. Amino acids: CASSDGAGSGETQYF.

The chain recombines TRBV25-1 with TRBJ1-1, with TRBD1 as a possible D gene (5 bases). Per germline, CDR1 MGHDK and CDR2 SYGVNS. There are 15 residues in the CDR3. The V and J ends lost 4 bases and 4 bases respectively, with 16 bases between them. The CDR3 loop is CASSGNRGVLTEAFF. The CDR3 nucleotides read TGTGCCAGCAGTGGAAATAGGGGTGTTCTCACTGAAGCTTTCTTT.

The chain carries TRBV7-9 and TRBJ1-5; D is perhaps TRBD1 (5 bases). V was pared by 1 base and J by 5 bases, with 15 bases between. Germline values: CDR1 SEHNR, CDR2 FQNEAQ (reference sequence). The CDR3 covers 16 residues. The CDR3 DNA sequence: TGTGCCAGCAGCTTAGGGGCCGGGAGAGGGGATCAGCCCCAGCATTTT. It translates to CASSLGAGRGDQPQHF.

The chain employs TRBV4-3 and TRBJ2-7, with TRBD2 matching over 12 bases. The CDR3 spans 15 residues. J was trimmed by 4 bases and V by 4 bases; bases with no gene match: 5. CDR1 LGHNA and CDR2 YSLEER come from the germline V gene. In DNA form, the CDR3 reads TGCGCCAGCAGCCCCCGACTAGCGGGGGTATACGAGCAGTACTTC. Translating it yields CASSPRLAGVYEQYF.

The chain uses TRBV10-3 and TRBJ2-2; 7 positions agree with TRBD1. Germline V gene sequence: CDR1 ENHRY, CDR2 SYGVKD. This CDR3 comprises 14 residues. V shed 7 bases, J shed 3 bases, and the junction held 5 bases outside the gene matches. CDR3 nucleotide sequence: TGTGCCATCAAGACAGGGTACGACACCGGGGAGCTGTTTTTT. Residues: CAIKTGYDTGELFF.